These T cell receptor beta chains were read from a single sample in a study of T-cell reconstitution after alpha-beta-depleted transplantation in children. TCRdb used MiXCR to reprocess the PCR reads, holding one entry per CDR3 protein. The repertoire holds 800,000 to 1,000,000 distinct CDR3 sequences, with about 31% as singletons. Sequenced material: PBMCs, mostly from graft donor cells, taken 360 days after TCRalphabeta/CD19-depleted stem cell transplant. The source of these receptors is a boy under two years old who had a stem cell transplant for SCID, so the T cells may come from the graft donor. The CDR3 runs from the conserved cysteine through the conserved F or W. A D gene is named only where the DNA matches it firmly. Some rows mark clone size as missing; the rest say once, few, many or name a class of expanded clone.

NA	TRBV7-1	NA	TRBJ2-5	CASSSPGTSKETQYF	TGTGCCAGCAGCTCCCCCGGGACCTCAAAGGAGACCCAGTACTTC
NA	TRBV28	NA	TRBJ2-7	CASSPPNKPYEQYF	TGTGCCAGCAGTCCCCCTAATAAACCCTACGAGCAGTACTTC
NA	TRBV4-1	NA	TRBJ2-7	CASSQYDLSTYEQYF	TGCGCCAGCAGCCAATACGACCTTTCGACTTACGAGCAGTACTTC
few	TRBV10-3	TRBD1	TRBJ2-1	CAIRGMNRGRGWNEQFF	TGTGCCATCAGGGGGATGAACAGGGGTCGGGGATGGAATGAGCAGTTCTTC
NA	TRBV12-3/TRBV12-4	TRBD2	TRBJ2-3	CASSLSLGRAGGSTDTQYF	TGTGCCAGCAGTTTAAGTTTGGGGCGAGCGGGGGGGAGCACAGATACGCAGTATTTT
few	TRBV5-6	NA	TRBJ2-7	CASSLGRLLSYEQYF	TGTGCCAGCAGCTTGGGTCGACTCCTCTCCTACGAGCAGTACTTC
NA	TRBV20-1	TRBD1	TRBJ2-7	CSAPGQSSYEQYF	TGCAGTGCGCCGGGACAGTCTTCCTACGAGCAGTACTTC
NA	TRBV12-3/TRBV12-4	NA	TRBJ2-2	CASSLGPRGRSGTGELFF	TGTGCCAGCAGTTTAGGCCCCCGGGGTCGAAGCGGCACCGGGGAGCTGTTTTTT
NA	TRBV27	NA	TRBJ1-1	CASSLSGWTEAFF	TGTGCCAGCAGTTTATCGGGGTGGACTGAAGCTTTCTTT
few	TRBV20-1	TRBD2	TRBJ2-7	CSARGRDFFYEQYF	TGCAGTGCTAGGGGGAGGGACTTTTTCTACGAGCAGTACTTC
once	TRBV7-9	TRBD1	TRBJ2-1	CASSSPGTGLGNEQFF	TGTGCCAGCAGCTCCCCCGGGACAGGCCTCGGCAATGAGCAGTTCTTC
NA	TRBV20-1	TRBD1	TRBJ2-5	CSAIDRGRGETQYF	TGCAGTGCCATCGACAGGGGGCGCGGGGAGACCCAGTACTTC
few	TRBV7-4	TRBD1	TRBJ1-3	CASSSRQGFPGNTIYF	TGTGCCAGCAGCTCCCGACAGGGCTTTCCTGGAAACACCATATATTTT
NA	TRBV11-2	NA	TRBJ2-3	CASRAGHRASTDTQYF	TGTGCCAGCAGAGCGGGACACCGGGCTAGCACAGATACGCAGTATTTT
few	TRBV6-5	TRBD1	TRBJ2-7	CASSYRTGKYEQYF	TGTGCCAGCAGTTATAGGACAGGGAAATACGAGCAGTACTTC